The 30 T cell receptor beta chains given below trace back to one sample, sequenced in a study of immune characterization of retroperitoneal liposarcoma. TCRdb ran MiXCR on the PCR reads and lists one entry per CDR3 protein. The data contain around 12,000 distinct CDR3 sequences, approximately 48% of them singletons. Sequencing was done on a sample of tumor tissue. Source of these receptors: a female donor with retroperitoneal liposarcoma.

This chain links TRBV6-1 with TRBJ2-6; either TRBD1 or TRBD2 may supply D (6 bases each). Germline values: CDR1 MNHNS, CDR2 SASEGT. CDR3 size: 16 residues. Trimming stripped 3 bases from V and 4 bases from J, with 13 bases between. For the CDR3, the DNA is TGTGCCAGCAGTGAGGAGGGGGGCTCGGGGGCCAACGTCCTGACTTTC. As protein: CASSEEGGSGANVLTF.

V and J are TRBV6-1 and TRBJ2-3; D possibly corresponds to TRBD2 (6 bases). The CDR3 loop spans 15 amino acids. Trimming cost V 6 bases and J 2 bases, with 15 bases left between them. Germline V gene lookup returns CDR1 MNHNS and CDR2 SASEGT. Written as DNA, the CDR3 is TGTGCCAGCAGGGATTCTAGCGCCCACACAGATACGCAGTATTTT. This sequence encodes CASRDSSAHTDTQYF.

The chain links TRBV6-2 or TRBV6-3 to TRBJ2-7; a weak D match, TRBD1 (6 bases). V dropped 6 bases and J dropped 10 bases, with 22 bases sitting between them. This CDR3 is 14 amino acids long. Germline CDR1 is MNHEY and CDR2 is SVGEGT. As DNA, the CDR3 is TGTGCCAGCAGCCGACAGGCGTCCCAAGAGCCCCAGTACTTC. It translates to CASSRQASQEPQYF.

The CDR3 coding sequence is TGTGCCAGCAGCTTGGGGACAGGGGGCGCGTCCCAAGAGACCCAGTACTTC. Translating gives CASSLGTGGASQETQYF. The chain combines TRBV7-3 with TRBJ2-5, with 12 bases aligning to TRBD1. The CDR3 sequence is 17 residues long. Germline trimming cut 3 bases from V and 1 base from J; bases unmatched to any gene: 6. Germline assignment: CDR1 SGHTA and CDR2 FQGTGA. Combining the CDR3 with reference TRBV7-3 and TRBJ2-5 gives the whole variable domain GAGVSQTPSNKVTEKGKYVELRCDPISGHTALYWYRQSLGQGPEFLIYFQGTGAADDSGLPNDRFFAVRPEGSVSTLKIQRTERGDSAVYLCASSLGTGGASQETQYFGPGTRLLVL.

The sample holds a few counts of this clonotype. J is TRBJ2-1 and V is TRBV6-1, with D tentatively TRBD1 (5 bases). Trimming left V 7 bases short and J 0 bases short, with 16 bases between. The CDR3 length is 16 residues. Germline V gene lookup returns CDR1 MNHNS and CDR2 SASEGT. CDR3 in DNA: TGTGCCAGCAAAGCTGCAACAGGACCCTCCTACAATGAGCAGTTCTTC. Residues: CASKAATGPSYNEQFF.

The chain recombines TRBV7-8 with TRBJ2-1; TRBD1 matches 7 bases. This CDR3 has 14 residues. In germline, CDR1 is SGHVS, CDR2 FQNEAQ. Trimming took 5 bases from V and 10 from J; bases not matched to a gene: 11. This CDR3 reads CASSVTGDFYEQFF. Here the CDR3 DNA reads TGTGCCAGCAGCGTCACAGGGGATTTCTACGAGCAGTTCTTC.

By proportion, this clonotype is medium-sized (0.01 to 0.1%). The chain carries TRBV6-1 and TRBJ2-5; 9 positions match TRBD2. Judging by the DNA end, TRBJ2-7 fits better; the J call may be wrong. Germline V gene data show CDR1 as MNHNS and CDR2 as SASEGT. The CDR3 consists of 16 residues. The CDR3 is CASSEAAGGSFYEQYF. In nucleotides, the CDR3 is TGTGCCAGCAGTGAAGCGGCGGGAGGGTCTTTCTACGAGCAGTACTTC.

The table lists this clonotype with many counts. At one end the junction does not follow the germline gene, possibly because of a read error. The rearrangement joins TRBV7-7 to TRBJ2-1; TRBD2 matches 8 bases. The J call could be wrong; TRBJ2-7 is a better fit for the DNA end. Per the germline V gene, CDR1 is SSHAT and CDR2 is FNYEAQ (reference sequence). This CDR3 region has 16 residues. The CDR3 is CASSQPGSGVYYEQYF. DNA for the CDR3: TGTGCTAGCAGCCAACCGGGTAGCGGGGTCTACTACGAGCAGTACTTC.

V gene TRBV7-6 combines with J gene TRBJ2-1, with TRBD2 matching 7 bases. The CDR3 runs 14 residues. Germline CDR1 reads SGHVS; CDR2 reads FNYEAQ. V trimming: 2 bases; J trimming: 10 bases; junction bases outside the gene matches: 8. The CDR3 loop is CASSLREASYEQFF. CDR3 nucleotide sequence: TGTGCCAGCAGCTTACGGGAGGCCTCCTACGAGCAGTTCTTC.

This clonotype is termed medium-sized. V gene TRBV12-3 or TRBV12-4 combines with J gene TRBJ2-5, with a possible D match to TRBD1 (6 bases). Gene TRBJ2-1 matches the end of the DNA better, so the J call may be wrong. CDR3 length: 14 residues. In nucleotides, the CDR3 is TGTGCCAGCATAGGGGGACCAAACCAAGAGACCCAGTTCTTC. It encodes CASIGGPNQETQFF.

In its sample, this clonotype was seen a few times. The chain uses TRBV11-2 and TRBJ2-1; 7 nucleotides line up with TRBD2. Trimming at V came to 2 bases and at J to 13 bases, leaving 14 bases not matched to a gene. Germline V gene sequence: CDR1 SGHAT, CDR2 FQNNGV. The CDR3 runs to 15 residues. The CDR3 here is CASSLTPAGIETQFF. CDR3 sequence (DNA): TGTGCCAGCAGCTTAACCCCAGCGGGAATAGAGACCCAGTTCTTC.

The CDR3 here is CASGYSVNEQYF. The CDR3 DNA reads as TGTGCCAGCGGATACAGTGTTAACGAGCAGTACTTC. This chain connects TRBV6-1 to TRBJ2-1; D uncertain. The J call may not be correct, given that the DNA end is closer to TRBJ2-7. CDR1 is MNHNS, CDR2 SASEGT, per germline. The CDR3 runs 12 residues.

The sample holds a few counts of this clonotype. The J gene is TRBJ1-1, the V gene TRBV6-6, with D unresolved. Trimming removed 3 bases at V and 8 bases at J, with 25 bases between. The CDR3 loop spans 17 amino acids. The germline V gene encodes CDR1 MNHNY and CDR2 SVGAGI (reference sequence). CDR3 DNA: TGTGCCAGCAGTTATCGCAGAAATCCATCACTGATCGTCGAAGCTTTCTTT. It specifies CASSYRRNPSLIVEAFF.

The chain recombines TRBV6-6 with TRBJ2-1; TRBD1 might be the D (5 bases). The CDR3 is 15 amino acids. Germline V gives CDR1 MNHNY, CDR2 SVGAGI (reference sequence). V was trimmed by 0 bases and J by 10 bases, leaving 16 bases between them. The CDR3 DNA follows: TGTGCCAGCAGTTACTCTAGGGGCAACTCCTACGAGCAGTTCTTC. Amino acids: CASSYSRGNSYEQFF.

The J gene is TRBJ1-1, the V gene TRBV6-8; unclear D gene. CDR3 size: 14 residues. V shed 4 bases and J shed 7 bases, with 16 bases lying between them. CDR1 and CDR2 from the germline V gene are MNHGY and SAAAGT. The CDR3 loop is CASSFLGRANEAFF. The CDR3 DNA is TGTGCCAGCAGTTTCCTAGGGCGGGCAAATGAAGCTTTCTTT.

The rearrangement uses TRBV6-2 or TRBV6-3 and TRBJ2-1, with D tentatively TRBD2 (6 bases). The DNA end is more similar to TRBJ2-5, so the J call may be wrong. CDR3 length: 17 amino acids. Looked up from germline, CDR1 is MNHEY and CDR2 is SVGEGT. The DNA of the CDR3 is TGTGCCAGCAGTTACTCCGGGCTAGCGAGGGGACAAGAGACCCAGTACTTC. Translation: CASSYSGLARGQETQYF.

The chain combines TRBV27 with TRBJ2-1; 7 nucleotides line up with TRBD1. CDR3 length: 17 residues. The V gene's germline CDR1 is MNHEY and CDR2 SMNVEV (reference sequence). With 0 bases clipped from V and 10 bases from J, the junction kept 15 bases outside the gene matches. DNA for the CDR3: TGTGCCAGCAGTTTATCTGAGCGTCCAGGGGGATCCTACGAGCAGTTCTTC. Translating gives CASSLSERPGGSYEQFF.

The chain carries TRBV6-5 and TRBJ1-1; 7 positions match TRBD1. The CDR3 contains 19 residues. CDR1 is MNHEY, CDR2 SVGAGI, per germline. J gave up 0 bases and V 0 bases, and 13 bases lay outside the gene matches. CDR3 amino acids: CASSYSSRGQTIMNTEAFF. In nucleotides, the CDR3 is TGTGCCAGCAGTTACTCGTCGCGGGGACAGACCATCATGAACACTGAAGCTTTCTTT.

The chain is built from TRBV6-5 and TRBJ2-1, with TRBD2 matching over 10 bases. Trimming cost V 3 bases and J 5 bases; bases outside gene matches: 4. The CDR3 runs 15 residues. Per the germline V gene, CDR1 is MNHEY and CDR2 is SVGAGI. CDR3 region: CASSYSTSGHNEQFF. The CDR3 DNA sequence: TGTGCCAGCAGTTATTCGACTAGCGGGCACAATGAGCAGTTCTTC.

The sample holds a few counts of this clonotype. Here the CDR3 DNA reads TGTGCCAGCAGTCTAAACCAGGGTCAAGAGACCCAGTACTTC. Translation: CASSLNQGQETQYF. V is TRBV12-3 or TRBV12-4 and J is TRBJ2-5; D possibly corresponds to TRBD1 (5 bases). The CDR3 contains 14 residues. V was trimmed by 5 bases and J by 2 bases, leaving 12 bases between them.

At least ten counts were recorded for this clonotype. J is TRBJ2-5 and V is TRBV7-2, with D maybe TRBD1 (5 bases). Per the germline V gene, CDR1 is SGHTA and CDR2 is FQGNSA. This CDR3 has 15 amino acids. Trimming pared 5 bases from V and 11 bases from J, leaving 24 bases between. The CDR3 coding sequence is TGTGCCAGCAGCCCCCCAGGGAACCTATACAATGAGCAGTACTTC. Its translation is CASSPPGNLYNEQYF. Looking up the rest from reference TRBV7-2 and TRBJ2-5 gives the full variable domain: GAGVSQSPSNKVTEKGKDVELRCDPISGHTALYWYRQSLGQGLEFLIYFQGNSAPDKSGLPSDRFSAERTGGSVSTLTIQRTQQEDSAVYLCASSPPGNLYNEQYFGPGTRLLVL.

This clonotype qualifies as medium-sized. The chain recombines TRBV6-6 with TRBJ2-1; 9 bases map to TRBD1. CDR1 MNHNY and CDR2 SVGAGI come from the germline V gene (reference sequence). The CDR3 is 14 residues long. J gave up 7 bases and V 0 bases, and 1 base lay outside the gene matches. The CDR3, as DNA: TGTGCCAGCAGTTACTCTGGACAGGGGAATGAGCAGTTCTTC. It codes for CASSYSGQGNEQFF.

This clonotype appeared a few times. V is TRBV11-3 and J is TRBJ2-5, with 7 bases lining up with TRBD2. V dropped 1 base and J dropped 11; count of bases not matched to a gene: 16. This CDR3 spans 16 amino acids. Germline values: CDR1 SGHNT, CDR2 YENEEA. As DNA, the CDR3 is TGTGCCAGCAGCTTAGCTTGGGGCGGGAGTCATGATGAGCAGTACTTC. Its translation: CASSLAWGGSHDEQYF.

This rearrangement joins TRBV7-2 to TRBJ2-7; tentatively, D is TRBD1 or TRBD2 (5 bases each). This CDR3 comprises 12 residues. Germline-derived CDR1 and CDR2 are SGHTA and FQGNSA. The V end was cut by 0 bases, the J end by 7 bases, with 7 bases between. The CDR3 loop reads CASSLAGEEQYF. As DNA, the CDR3 is TGTGCCAGCAGCTTAGCGGGGGAGGAGCAGTACTTC.

This clonotype was seen repeatedly, ten times or more. The V gene is TRBV12-3 or TRBV12-4, the J gene TRBJ2-1, with D unclear. V was clipped by 1 base and J by 10 bases, with 5 bases between them. CDR3 length equals 11 residues. CDR3 region: CASSLEYEQFF. In DNA, the CDR3 is TGTGCCAGCAGTTTAGAATACGAGCAGTTCTTC.

This clonotype was observed a handful of times. The chain has TRBV12-3 or TRBV12-4 and TRBJ2-1; D is perhaps TRBD1 (5 bases). The CDR3 is made up of 14 amino acids. Deletions cut 2 bases from V and 5 bases from J, with 10 bases between. The CDR3 DNA is TGTGCCAGCAGTTTATGGGGCCCGGACAATGAGCAGTTCTTC. Residues: CASSLWGPDNEQFF.

This clonotype was found once. J is TRBJ2-3 and V is TRBV6-8; 7 nucleotides match TRBD2. This CDR3 has 17 residues. The V segment lost 2 bases and the J segment 6 bases; nucleotides outside the gene matches: 14. The germline gives CDR1 MNHGY, CDR2 SAAAGT. The chain's CDR3 is CASSYTFGGGYGDTQYF. The CDR3 DNA sequence: TGTGCCAGCAGTTACACCTTTGGGGGAGGGTACGGTGATACGCAGTATTTT.

This clonotype was counted a few times. The gene calls are TRBV10-2 and TRBJ2-5, with TRBD2 matching 7 bases. This CDR3 has 12 amino acids. After removal of 8 bases from V and 7 bases from J, the junction contained 7 bases not matched to a gene. CDR1 is WSHSY, CDR2 SAAADI, per germline. The CDR3: CASGTTGGTQYF. CDR3 DNA: TGCGCCAGCGGGACTACCGGGGGGACCCAGTACTTC.

Comments on this clonotype: One junction end disagrees with the germline gene, perhaps due to a read error. V is TRBV6-1 and J is TRBJ2-1, with 11 bases fitting TRBD2. Germline lookup yields CDR1 MNHNS and CDR2 SASEGT. The CDR3 loop spans 15 amino acids. CDR3 DNA sequence: TGTCCCAGCAGTGGACTAGCGGGCGCCTACAATGAGCAGTTCTTC. Its protein product is CPSSGLAGAYNEQFF.

This clonotype was counted a single time. The V and J genes are TRBV7-6 and TRBJ2-5; TRBD2 matches at 8 bases. Germline V gene sequence: CDR1 SGHVS, CDR2 FNYEAQ. The CDR3 totals 17 residues. V dropped 5 bases and J dropped 5; count of bases not matched to a gene: 16. CDR3 amino acids: CASSRPGRGRMVETQYF. CDR3 nucleotide sequence: TGTGCCAGCAGCCGTCCGGGGCGCGGGAGGATGGTGGAGACCCAGTACTTC.